The text below deals with one T cell receptor beta chain. Trimming pared 4 bases from V and 3 bases from J, leaving 19 bases between. The germline V gene encodes CDR1 SGHAT and CDR2 FQNNGV. This CDR3 contains 16 residues. Data came from immunoSEQ multiplex PCR; TCRdb stores just in-frame clones and leaves some out. The table lists 100,000 to 150,000 clones, around 90% of them singletons. This record belongs to a study of blood T cell repertoires in COVID-19. For the study at large: Material from acute and convalescent COVID-19 was sourced from the United States, Italy and Spain.

The gene calls are TRBV11-2 and TRBJ2-7, with D maybe TRBD1 (6 bases). The sequencing input was peripheral blood. This clonotype was sampled from a human donor in a cohort sampled during active COVID-19. The CDR3 coding sequence is TGTGCCAGCAGCTCGGGGCCAGCCCGAGGGGGCTACGAGCAGTACTTC. It is translated as CASSSGPARGGYEQYF.